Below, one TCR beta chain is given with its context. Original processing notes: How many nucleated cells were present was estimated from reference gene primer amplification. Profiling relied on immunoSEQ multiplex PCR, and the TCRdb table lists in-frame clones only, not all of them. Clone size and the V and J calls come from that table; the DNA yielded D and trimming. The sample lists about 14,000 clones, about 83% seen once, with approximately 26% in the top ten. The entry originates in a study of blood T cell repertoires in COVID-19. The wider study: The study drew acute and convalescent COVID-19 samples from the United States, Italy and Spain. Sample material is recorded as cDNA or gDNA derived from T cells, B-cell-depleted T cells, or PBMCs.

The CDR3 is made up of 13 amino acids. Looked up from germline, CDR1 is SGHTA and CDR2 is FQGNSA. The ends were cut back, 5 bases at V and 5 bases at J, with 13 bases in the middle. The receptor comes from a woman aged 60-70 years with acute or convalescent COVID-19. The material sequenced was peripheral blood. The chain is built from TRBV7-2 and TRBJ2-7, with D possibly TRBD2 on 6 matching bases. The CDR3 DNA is TGTGCCAGCAGCCCGGGGAGGAGCGACGAGCAGTACTTC. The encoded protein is CASSPGRSDEQYF.